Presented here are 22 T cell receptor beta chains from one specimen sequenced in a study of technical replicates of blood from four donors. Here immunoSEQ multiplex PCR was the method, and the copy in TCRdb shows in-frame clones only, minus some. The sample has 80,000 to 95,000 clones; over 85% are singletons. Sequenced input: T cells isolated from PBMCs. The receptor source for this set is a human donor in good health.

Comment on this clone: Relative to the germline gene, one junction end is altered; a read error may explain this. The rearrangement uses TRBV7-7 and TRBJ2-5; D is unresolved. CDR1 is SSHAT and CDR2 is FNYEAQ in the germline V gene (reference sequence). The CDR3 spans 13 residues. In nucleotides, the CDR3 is TGTGCTAGCAGCTGGGCTCTCCAAGAGACCCAGTACTTC. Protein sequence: CASSWALQETQYF. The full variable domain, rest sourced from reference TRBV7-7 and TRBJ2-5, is GAGVSQSPRYKVTKRGQDVTLRCDPISSHATLYWYQQALGQGPEFLTYFNYEAQPDKSGLPSDRFSAERPEGSISTLTIQRTEQRDSAMYRCASSWALQETQYFGPGTRLLVL.

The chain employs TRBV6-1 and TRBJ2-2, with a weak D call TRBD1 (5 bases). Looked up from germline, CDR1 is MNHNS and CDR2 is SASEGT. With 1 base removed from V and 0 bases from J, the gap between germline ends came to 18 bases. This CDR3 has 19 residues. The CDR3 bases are TGTGCCAGCAGTGAAGAAAGGGGCGCCTTCCTACCGAACACCGGGGAGCTGTTTTTT. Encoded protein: CASSEERGAFLPNTGELFF.

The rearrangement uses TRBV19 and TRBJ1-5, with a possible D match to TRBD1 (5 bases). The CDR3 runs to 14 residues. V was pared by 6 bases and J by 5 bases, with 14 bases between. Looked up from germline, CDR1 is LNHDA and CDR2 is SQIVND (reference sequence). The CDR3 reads CASRPGGWDQPQHF. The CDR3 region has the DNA TGTGCCAGTAGGCCCGGGGGTTGGGATCAGCCCCAGCATTTT.

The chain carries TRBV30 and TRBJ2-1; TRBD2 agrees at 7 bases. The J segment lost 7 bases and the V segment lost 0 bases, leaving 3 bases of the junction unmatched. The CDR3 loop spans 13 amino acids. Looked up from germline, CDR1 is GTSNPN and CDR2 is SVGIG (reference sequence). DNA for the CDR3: TGTGCCTGGAGTGTTTCTAGCGGTAATGAGCAGTTCTTC. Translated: CAWSVSSGNEQFF. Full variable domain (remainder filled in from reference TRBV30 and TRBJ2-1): SQTIHQWPATLVQPVGSPLSLECTVEGTSNPNLYWYRQAAGRGLQLLFYSVGIGQISSEVPQNLSASRPQDRQFILSSKKLLLSDSGFYLCAWSVSSGNEQFFGPGTRLTVL.

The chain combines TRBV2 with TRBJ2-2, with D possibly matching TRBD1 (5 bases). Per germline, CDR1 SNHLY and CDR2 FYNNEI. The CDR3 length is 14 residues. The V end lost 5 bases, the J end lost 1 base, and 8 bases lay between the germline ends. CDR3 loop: CASSSQGNTGELFF. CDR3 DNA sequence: TGTGCCAGCAGTTCCCAGGGGAACACCGGGGAGCTGTTTTTT.

The CDR3 spells CSVEERLGLAGGEQYF. In nucleotides, the CDR3 is TGCAGCGTTGAAGAGCGACTAGGACTAGCGGGAGGCGAGCAGTACTTC. The J gene is TRBJ2-7, the V gene TRBV29-1, with TRBD2 matching over 14 bases. This CDR3 has 16 amino acids. V lost 0 bases, J lost 6 bases, and 7 bases stayed unmatched. In germline, CDR1 is SQVTM, CDR2 ANQGSEA.

For the CDR3, the DNA is TGTGCCAGCAGCTACCCCTTGGGAGGGAACTATGGCTACACCTTC. This translates into CASSYPLGGNYGYTF. The rearrangement joins TRBV7-9 to TRBJ1-2, with D unresolved. V lost 4 bases to trimming and J lost 2 bases, with 14 bases between them. Germline-derived CDR1 and CDR2 are SEHNR and FQNEAQ (reference sequence). CDR3 size: 15 residues.

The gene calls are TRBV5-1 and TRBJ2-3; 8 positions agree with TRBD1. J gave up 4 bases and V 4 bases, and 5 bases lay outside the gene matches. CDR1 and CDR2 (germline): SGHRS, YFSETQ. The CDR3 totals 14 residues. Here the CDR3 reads CASSPDRVADTQYF. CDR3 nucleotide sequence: TGCGCCAGCAGCCCGGACAGGGTTGCAGATACGCAGTATTTT.

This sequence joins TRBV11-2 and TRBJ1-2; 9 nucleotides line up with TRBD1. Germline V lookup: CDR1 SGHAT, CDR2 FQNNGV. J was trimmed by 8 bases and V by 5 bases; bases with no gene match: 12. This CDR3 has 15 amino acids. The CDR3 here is CASSQDRGRVRGYTF. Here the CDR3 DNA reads TGTGCCAGCAGCCAGGACAGGGGCCGCGTTCGGGGCTACACCTTC. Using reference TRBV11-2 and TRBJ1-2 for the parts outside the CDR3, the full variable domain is EAGVAQSPRYKIIEKRQSVAFWCNPISGHATLYWYQQILGQGPKLLIQFQNNGVVDDSQLPKDRFSAERLKGVDSTLKIQPAKLEDSAVYLCASSQDRGRVRGYTFGSGTRLTVV.

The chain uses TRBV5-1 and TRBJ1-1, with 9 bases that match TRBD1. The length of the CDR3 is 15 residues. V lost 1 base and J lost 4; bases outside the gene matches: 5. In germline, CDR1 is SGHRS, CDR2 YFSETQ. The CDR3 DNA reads TGCGCCAGCAGCTTGTACGGGACAGGGCGCACTGAAGCTTTCTTT. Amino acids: CASSLYGTGRTEAFF. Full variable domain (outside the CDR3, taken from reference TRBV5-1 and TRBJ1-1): KAGVTQTPRYLIKTRGQQVTLSCSPISGHRSVSWYQQTPGQGLQFLFEYFSETQRNKGNFPGRFSGRQFSNSRSEMNVSTLELGDSALYLCASSLYGTGRTEAFFGQGTRLTVV.

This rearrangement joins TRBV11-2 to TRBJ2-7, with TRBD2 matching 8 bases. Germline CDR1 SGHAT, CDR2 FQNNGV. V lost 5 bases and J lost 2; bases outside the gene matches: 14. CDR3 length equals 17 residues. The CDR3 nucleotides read TGTGCCAGCAGCCCGATCCCCCGAGCGGGAGTCGCCTACGAGCAGTACTTC. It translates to CASSPIPRAGVAYEQYF.

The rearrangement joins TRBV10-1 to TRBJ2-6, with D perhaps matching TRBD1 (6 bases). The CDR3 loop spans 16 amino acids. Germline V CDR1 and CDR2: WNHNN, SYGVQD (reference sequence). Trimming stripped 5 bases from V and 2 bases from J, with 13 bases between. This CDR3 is CASSPSTGTGANVLTF. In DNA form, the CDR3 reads TGCGCCAGCAGTCCTTCGACAGGTACTGGGGCCAACGTCCTGACTTTC.

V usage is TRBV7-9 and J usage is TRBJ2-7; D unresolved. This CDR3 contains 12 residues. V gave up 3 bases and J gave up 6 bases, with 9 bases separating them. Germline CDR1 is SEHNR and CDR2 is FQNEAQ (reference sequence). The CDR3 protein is CASSFVTGEQYF. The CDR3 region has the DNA TGTGCCAGCAGCTTCGTCACCGGCGAGCAGTACTTC.

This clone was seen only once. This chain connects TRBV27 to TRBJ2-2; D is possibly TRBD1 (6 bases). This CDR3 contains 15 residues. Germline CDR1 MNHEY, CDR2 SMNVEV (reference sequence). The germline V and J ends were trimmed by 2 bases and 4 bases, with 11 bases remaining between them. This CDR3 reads CASSLAGAFTGELFF. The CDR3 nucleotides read TGTGCCAGCAGTTTAGCAGGGGCGTTCACCGGGGAGCTGTTTTTT.

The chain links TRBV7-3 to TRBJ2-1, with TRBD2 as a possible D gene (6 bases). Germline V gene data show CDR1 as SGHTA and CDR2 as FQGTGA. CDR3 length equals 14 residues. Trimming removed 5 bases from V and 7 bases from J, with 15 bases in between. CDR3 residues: CASSPTPLANEQFF. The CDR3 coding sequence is TGTGCCAGCAGCCCCACCCCGCTAGCGAATGAGCAGTTCTTC.

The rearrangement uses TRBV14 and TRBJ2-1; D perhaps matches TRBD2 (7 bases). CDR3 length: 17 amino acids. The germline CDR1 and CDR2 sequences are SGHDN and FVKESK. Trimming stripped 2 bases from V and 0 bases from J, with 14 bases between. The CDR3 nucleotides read TGTGCCAGCAGCCAAATTAGGGGGGGAGGCTCCTACAATGAGCAGTTCTTC. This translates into CASSQIRGGGSYNEQFF.

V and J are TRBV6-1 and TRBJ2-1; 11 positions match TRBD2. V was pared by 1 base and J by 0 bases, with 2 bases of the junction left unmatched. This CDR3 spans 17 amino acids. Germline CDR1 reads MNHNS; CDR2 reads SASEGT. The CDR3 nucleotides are TGTGCCAGCAGTGAAGTAGCGGGGGGGTCCTCCTACAATGAGCAGTTCTTC. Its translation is CASSEVAGGSSYNEQFF.

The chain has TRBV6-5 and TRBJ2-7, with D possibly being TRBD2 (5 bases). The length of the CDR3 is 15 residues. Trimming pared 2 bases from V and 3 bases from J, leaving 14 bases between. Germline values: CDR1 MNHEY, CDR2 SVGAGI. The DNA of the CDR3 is TGTGCCAGCAGTTACCGCGGACTGGGCCTCTACGAGCAGTACTTC. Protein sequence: CASSYRGLGLYEQYF.

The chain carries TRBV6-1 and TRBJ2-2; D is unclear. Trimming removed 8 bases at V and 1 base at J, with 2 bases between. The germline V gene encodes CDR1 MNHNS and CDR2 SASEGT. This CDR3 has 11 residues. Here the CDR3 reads CASQNTGELFF. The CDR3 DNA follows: TGTGCCAGCCAGAACACCGGGGAGCTGTTTTTT.

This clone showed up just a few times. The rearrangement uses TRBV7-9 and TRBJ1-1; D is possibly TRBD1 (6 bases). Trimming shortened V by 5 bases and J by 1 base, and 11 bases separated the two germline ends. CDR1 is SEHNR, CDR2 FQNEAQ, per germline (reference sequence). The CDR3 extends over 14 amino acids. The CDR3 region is CASSPGTSNTEAFF. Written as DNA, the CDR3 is TGTGCCAGCAGCCCCGGGACATCGAACACTGAAGCTTTCTTT.

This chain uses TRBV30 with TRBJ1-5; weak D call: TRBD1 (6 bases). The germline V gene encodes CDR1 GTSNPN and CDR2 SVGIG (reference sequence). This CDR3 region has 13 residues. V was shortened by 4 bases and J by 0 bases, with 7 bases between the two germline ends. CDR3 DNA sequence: TGTGCCTGGACACAGGGTAGCAATCAGCCCCAGCATTTT. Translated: CAWTQGSNQPQHF. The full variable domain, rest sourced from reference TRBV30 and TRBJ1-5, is SQTIHQWPATLVQPVGSPLSLECTVEGTSNPNLYWYRQAAGRGLQLLFYSVGIGQISSEVPQNLSASRPQDRQFILSSKKLLLSDSGFYLCAWTQGSNQPQHFGDGTRLSIL.

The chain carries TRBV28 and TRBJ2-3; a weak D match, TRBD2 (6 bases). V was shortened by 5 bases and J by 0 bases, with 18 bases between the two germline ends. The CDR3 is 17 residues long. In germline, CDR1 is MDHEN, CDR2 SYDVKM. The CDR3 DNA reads TGTGCCAGCAGTCCTCCTGATCCGACTAGTAGCACAGATACGCAGTATTTT. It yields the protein CASSPPDPTSSTDTQYF.